The T cell receptor beta chain described here comes from a study of glioma-infiltrating T cells. Notes on the study in general: Above-expected tissue-blood divergence occurred in all gliomas, most in low-grade ones.

At least ten counts were recorded for this clonotype. Its antigen remains unknown. Deletions cut 0 bases from V and 4 bases from J, with 10 bases between. This CDR3 has 15 residues. CDR1 and CDR2 (germline): SGHDN, FVKESK. Using RNA template, CDR3s of TCR alpha and beta were amplified with iRepertoire arm-PCR. One-step reverse transcription and amplification started from approximately 100-400 ng of tissue mRNA or PBMC total RNA. TCRdb redid the calling of the multiplex PCR reads with MiXCR, one entry per CDR3 protein. The table has more than 95,000 distinct CDR3 sequences, roughly 24% seen once. Sequenced input: glioma tissue, nonneoplastic brain tissue, or PBMCs (not recorded which). The rearrangement links TRBV14 to TRBJ2-1, with D possibly TRBD2 on 5 matching bases. The sequence was collected from a human donor with low-grade glioma or glioblastoma, undergoing nonglioma brain surgery, or in good health (not recorded which). CDR3 amino acids: CASSQEGLIYNEQFF. DNA of the CDR3: TGTGCCAGCAGCCAAGAAGGACTGATATACAATGAGCAGTTCTTC. The entire variable domain, with the rest obtained from reference TRBV14 and TRBJ2-1, is as follows: EAGVTQFPSHSVIEKGQTVTLRCDPISGHDNLYWYRRVMGKEIKFLLHFVKESKQDESGMPNNRFLAERTGGTYSTLKVQPAELEDSGVYFCASSQEGLIYNEQFFGPGTRLTVL.